This T cell receptor (beta chain) was documented in a study of identical twins. The study, taken as a whole, reports: Insertions were reduced in abundant cord blood beta clonotypes but not in memory repertoires.

MiXCR, applied by TCRdb to the 5' RACE reads, yields one record per CDR3 protein. The sample lists 570,000 or so distinct CDR3 sequences, around 9.6% occurring once. This clonotype was counted ten times or more. Antigen specificity is unknown. This sample also appeared in a second study, on yellow fever vaccine responses in identical twins.

Sequenced material: PBMCs. The source of this sequence is a woman aged 18-35 years in good health.

This chain's CDR3 is CASSLVGASLGETRGTQYF. In nucleotides, the CDR3 is TGTGCCAGCAGCTTAGTTGGGGCTTCCTTGGGGGAGACTCGAGGAACGCAGTATTTT. The J gene is TRBJ2-3, the V gene TRBV11-2; D tentatively fits TRBD1 or TRBD2 (5 bases each). V lost 1 base, J lost 9 bases, and 29 bases lay in between. The CDR3 sequence is 19 residues long. Germline loops: CDR1 SGHAT, CDR2 FQNNGV.